The present entry profiles one TCR beta chain with its context. The time point was: pre-treatment sample, taken before nivolumab and TIL therapy. Patients were adults with stage 4 NSCLC. The record originates from a study of TIL therapy for anti-PD-1-resistant metastatic lung cancer. The germline V gene encodes CDR1 LNHDA and CDR2 SQIVND (reference sequence). V lost 5 bases to trimming and J lost 4 bases, with 14 bases between them. This CDR3 spans 14 amino acids. This was the immunoSEQ v3 assay. Assay used: immunoSEQ multiplex PCR; TCRdb lists only in-frame clones, some missing. In the table there are tens of thousands of clones, around 79% of which are singletons.

The material was blood, obtained at baseline. This sequence originates from a person aged 25 to 79 with non-small cell lung cancer. The chain carries TRBV19 and TRBJ1-2; tentatively, D is TRBD1 (5 bases). This chain's CDR3 is CASSLRQISYGYTF. The CDR3 nucleotides are TGTGCCAGTAGTCTTCGACAGATCTCCTATGGCTACACCTTC.